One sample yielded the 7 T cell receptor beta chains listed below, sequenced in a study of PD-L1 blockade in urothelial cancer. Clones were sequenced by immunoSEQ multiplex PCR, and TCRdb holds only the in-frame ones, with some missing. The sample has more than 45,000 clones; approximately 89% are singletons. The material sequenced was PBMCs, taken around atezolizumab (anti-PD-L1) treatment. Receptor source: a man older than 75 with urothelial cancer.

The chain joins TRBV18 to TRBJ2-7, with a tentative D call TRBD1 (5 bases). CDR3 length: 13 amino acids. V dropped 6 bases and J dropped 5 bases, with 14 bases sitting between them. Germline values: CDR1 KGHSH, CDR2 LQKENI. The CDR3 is CASSPGQKNEQYF. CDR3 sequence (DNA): TGTGCCAGCTCTCCCGGACAAAAAAACGAGCAGTACTTC. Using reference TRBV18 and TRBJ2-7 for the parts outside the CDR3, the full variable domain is NAGVMQNPRHLVRRRGQEARLRCSPMKGHSHVYWYRQLPEEGLKFMVYLQKENIIDESGMPKERFSAEFPKEGPSILRIQQVVRGDSAAYFCASSPGQKNEQYFGPGTRLTVT.

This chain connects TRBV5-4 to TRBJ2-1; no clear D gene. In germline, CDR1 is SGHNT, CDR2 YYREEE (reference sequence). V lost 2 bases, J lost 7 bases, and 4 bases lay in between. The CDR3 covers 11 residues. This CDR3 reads CASSLQNEQFF. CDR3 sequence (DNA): TGTGCCAGCAGCTTACAGAATGAGCAGTTCTTC.

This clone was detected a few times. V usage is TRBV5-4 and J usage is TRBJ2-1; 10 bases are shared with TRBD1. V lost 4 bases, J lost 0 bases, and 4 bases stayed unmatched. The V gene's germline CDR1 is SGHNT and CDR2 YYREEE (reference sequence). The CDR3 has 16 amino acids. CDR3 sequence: CASSTGTGASYNEQFF. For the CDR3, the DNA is TGTGCCAGCAGCACGGGGACAGGGGCCTCCTACAATGAGCAGTTCTTC.

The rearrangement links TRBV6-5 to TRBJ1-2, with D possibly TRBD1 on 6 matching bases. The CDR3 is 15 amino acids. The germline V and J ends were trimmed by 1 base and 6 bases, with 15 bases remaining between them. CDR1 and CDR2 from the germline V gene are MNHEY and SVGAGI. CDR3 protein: CASSYLTGWVDGYTF. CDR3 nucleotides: TGTGCCAGCAGTTACTTAACAGGGTGGGTGGATGGCTACACCTTC.

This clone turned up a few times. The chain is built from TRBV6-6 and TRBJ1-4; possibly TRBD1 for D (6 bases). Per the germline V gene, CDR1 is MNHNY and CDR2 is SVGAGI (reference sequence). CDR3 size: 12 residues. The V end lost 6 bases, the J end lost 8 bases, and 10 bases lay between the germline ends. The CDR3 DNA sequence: TGTGCCAGCAGCCCCGGACAGGAAAAACTGTTTTTT. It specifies CASSPGQEKLFF.

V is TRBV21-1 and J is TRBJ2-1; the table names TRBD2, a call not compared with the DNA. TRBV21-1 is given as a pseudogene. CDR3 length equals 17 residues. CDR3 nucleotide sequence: TGTGCCAGCAGCAAAAGACCGCTAGCGGGAGGGGACAATGAGCAGTTCTTC. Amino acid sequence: CASSKRPLAGGDNEQFF.

In DNA form, the CDR3 reads TGTGCCAGCAGCTTAACTTTAGCGGGTAGCACAGATACGCAGTATTTT. Translated: CASSLTLAGSTDTQYF. The rearrangement joins TRBV5-6 to TRBJ2-3; 7 bases are shared with TRBD2. Germline loops: CDR1 SGHDT, CDR2 YYEEEE. Germline trimming cut 2 bases from V and 0 bases from J; bases unmatched to any gene: 6. The CDR3 extends over 16 amino acids.